The sample holds many counts of the clone carrying this TCR beta chain. The antigen remains unidentified. Per the germline V gene, CDR1 is SGHNT and CDR2 is YENEEA. Trimming cost V 6 bases and J 6 bases; bases outside gene matches: 5. CDR3 length: 12 residues. The data stem from a study of breast tumors, draining lymph nodes, adjacent tissues. Regarding the study as a whole: Findings are consistent with lymph node origin and intratumoral expansion of most tumor T cells. Tumor T cell lymph node origin was a supported hypothesis, not proven. Tumor TCR diversity was below lymph nodes but above nontumor tissue. Luminal-like breast cancer showed significantly higher tumor–nontumor repertoire similarity than basal-like.

TCRdb re-called the multiplex PCR reads with MiXCR, one entry per CDR3 protein. Of some 100,000 distinct CDR3 sequences in the sample, roughly 20% are singletons; the top ten hold around 1.2%. Axillary draining lymph nodes of breast cancer patients supplied the node samples. Sequencing used axillary lymph node tissue. The TCR was taken from a female donor with breast cancer. Some clones in this sample may be carry-over from other donors' samples. The chain uses TRBV11-3 and TRBJ2-7, with 7 bases identical to TRBD1. Here the CDR3 DNA reads TGTGCCAGCAGTACAGGGGTGGGCGAGCAGTACTTC. Translation: CASSTGVGEQYF.